A selection of T cell receptor beta chains follows, all from one sample in a study of blood T cell repertoires in COVID-19. The protocol was immunoSEQ multiplex PCR, while the TCRdb copy is restricted to in-frame clones and leaves out a portion. Of around 180,000 clones listed, approximately 88% are singletons. The sample comprised peripheral blood. The origin of the receptors is a woman aged 25 to 39 with acute or convalescent COVID-19. Each CDR3 is given with its conserved first and last residue. A D gene is named only where the DNA matches it firmly. Not all rows give a size; the values are once, few, many and, for expanded clones, a class.

J gene: TRBJ1-1; D gene: TRBD1; clone size: NA; V gene: TRBV7-9; CDR3 protein: CASSLTQGANTEAFF; CDR3 DNA: TGTGCCAGCAGCTTAACCCAGGGGGCTAACACTGAAGCTTTCTTT
J gene: TRBJ2-3; D gene: TRBD2; clone size: NA; V gene: TRBV27; CDR3 protein: CASQAGGYPDTQYF; CDR3 DNA: TGTGCCAGCCAAGCGGGAGGGTACCCAGATACGCAGTATTTT
J gene: TRBJ2-1; D gene: TRBD2; clone size: NA; V gene: TRBV5-1; CDR3 protein: CASSLLAGDLTNEQFF; CDR3 DNA: TGCGCCAGCAGCTTGCTAGCGGGAGACCTCACCAATGAGCAGTTCTTC
J gene: TRBJ2-2; D gene: TRBD2; clone size: NA; V gene: TRBV27; CDR3 protein: CASESGRDDTGELFF; CDR3 DNA: TGTGCCAGCGAGAGCGGGAGGGACGACACCGGGGAGCTGTTTTTT
J gene: TRBJ2-2; D gene: NA; clone size: few; V gene: TRBV11-3; CDR3 protein: CASSISTGELFF; CDR3 DNA: TGTGCCAGCAGTATTTCTACCGGGGAGCTGTTTTTT
J gene: TRBJ1-1; D gene: NA; clone size: NA; V gene: TRBV7-9; CDR3 protein: CASRLTMNTEAFF; CDR3 DNA: TGTGCCAGCCGACTTACTATGAACACTGAAGCTTTCTTT
J gene: TRBJ2-6; D gene: NA; clone size: NA; V gene: TRBV7-9; CDR3 protein: CASSLWISGTGANVLTF; CDR3 DNA: TGTGCCAGCAGCTTATGGATATCAGGGACTGGGGCCAACGTCCTGACTTTC
J gene: TRBJ2-2; D gene: TRBD2; clone size: NA; V gene: TRBV9; CDR3 protein: CASSVVGEGGELFF; CDR3 DNA: TGTGCCAGCAGCGTAGTTGGGGAGGGCGGGGAGCTGTTTTTT
J gene: TRBJ2-1; D gene: TRBD2; clone size: once; V gene: TRBV2; CDR3 protein: CASGGTNSYNEQFF; CDR3 DNA: TGTGCCAGCGGCGGGACTAACTCCTACAATGAGCAGTTCTTC
J gene: TRBJ2-7; D gene: TRBD1; clone size: once; V gene: TRBV10-3; CDR3 protein: CAIGWRGGDEQYF; CDR3 DNA: TGTGCCATCGGTTGGAGAGGGGGCGACGAGCAGTACTTC